The clone carrying this TCR beta chain was seen ten or more times. What it binds is unknown. These data originate in a study of T-cell reconstitution after alpha-beta-depleted transplantation in children. Overall study findings and caveats: Once a year had passed after transplant, T-cell counts and diversity came mostly from newly produced T cells. Several hundred graft clones that had expanded were reportedly the source of alpha-beta T cells about two months after transplant.

Unique molecular identifiers were incorporated during preparation of the TCRbeta library. TCRdb processed the PCR reads anew with MiXCR; each CDR3 protein has one entry. The sample holds around 700,000 distinct CDR3 sequences, under 15% seen once. The TCR originated in a girl between 2 and 10 years old with congenital amegakaryocytic thrombocytopenia, due to receive a stem cell transplant. The sequences come from PBMCs, collected before TCRalphabeta/CD19-depleted stem cell transplant.

The CDR3 DNA reads as TGTGCCATCAAGAAGACTAGCGGGAGGGCCGACGGCTACGAGCAGTACTTC. It encodes CAIKKTSGRADGYEQYF. The V and J genes are TRBV10-3 and TRBJ2-7; the match to TRBD2 covers 14 bases. The CDR3 extends over 17 amino acids. The germline CDR1 and CDR2 sequences are ENHRY and SYGVKD. The V segment lost 7 bases and the J segment 3 bases; nucleotides outside the gene matches: 11.